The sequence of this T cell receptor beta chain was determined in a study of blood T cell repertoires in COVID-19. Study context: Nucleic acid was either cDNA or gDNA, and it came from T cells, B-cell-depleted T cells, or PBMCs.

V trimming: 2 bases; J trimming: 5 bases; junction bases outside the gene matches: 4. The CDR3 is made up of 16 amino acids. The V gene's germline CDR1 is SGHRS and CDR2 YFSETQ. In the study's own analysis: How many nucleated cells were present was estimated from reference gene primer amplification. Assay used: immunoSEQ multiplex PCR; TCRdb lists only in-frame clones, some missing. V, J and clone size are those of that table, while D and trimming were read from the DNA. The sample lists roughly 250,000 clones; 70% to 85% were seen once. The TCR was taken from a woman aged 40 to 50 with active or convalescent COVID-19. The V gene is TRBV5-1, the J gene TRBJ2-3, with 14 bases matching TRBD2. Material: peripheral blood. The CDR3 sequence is CASSFLGLAGGDTQYF. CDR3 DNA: TGCGCCAGCAGCTTTTTAGGACTAGCGGGGGGAGATACGCAGTATTTT.